This T cell receptor beta chain was retrieved from a study of long-term antiretroviral therapy in people with HIV. Assay version v3.0 of immunoSEQ was used, and it was run at survey level. Profiling relied on immunoSEQ multiplex PCR, and the TCRdb table lists in-frame clones only, not all of them. The sample consists of fewer than 25,000 clones, roughly 86% of them appearing once. Treatment of all HIV participants took place in the United States. V dropped 4 bases and J dropped 2; count of bases not matched to a gene: 12. CDR1 is SGHKS, CDR2 YYEKEE, per germline (reference sequence). This CDR3 spans 16 amino acids.

This clonotype was obtained from a man aged 30-40 years with HIV. The rearrangement uses TRBV5-5 and TRBJ2-7; 7 bases align to TRBD1. Source: unsorted PBMCs, taken 4.4 years after starting antiretroviral therapy. CDR3 bases: TGTGCCAGCAGCCCCGGGACAGCTATACCTACCTACGAGCAGTACTTC. It yields the protein CASSPGTAIPTYEQYF.